These 15 T cell receptor beta chains originate from one sample sequenced in a study of blood T cell repertoires in COVID-19. The data were produced by immunoSEQ multiplex PCR, yet TCRdb's version contains in-frame clones alone and is incomplete. The table shows roughly 260,000 clones, with about 89% occurring only once. Sequenced input: peripheral blood. The receptors were sampled from a man between 35 and 55 years old who had recovered from COVID-19.

The chain links TRBV7-9 to TRBJ2-3; 7 bases are a match to TRBD2. Germline loops: CDR1 SEHNR, CDR2 FQNEAQ (reference sequence). The V segment lost 6 bases and the J segment 1 base; nucleotides outside the gene matches: 7. CDR3 length: 15 residues. The CDR3 DNA reads TGTGCCAGCAGTCTGCGGGGAGGGGGCACAGATACGCAGTATTTT. Residues: CASSLRGGGTDTQYF.

V usage is TRBV7-9 and J usage is TRBJ2-3; possibly TRBD2 for D (5 bases). Looked up from germline, CDR1 is SEHNR and CDR2 is FQNEAQ (reference sequence). V was clipped by 0 bases and J by 4 bases, with 14 bases between them. The CDR3 spans 16 residues. CDR3 loop: CASSLASTLAADTQYF. The CDR3 DNA sequence: TGTGCCAGCAGCTTAGCGTCCACCCTAGCCGCAGATACGCAGTATTTT.

The chain has TRBV7-2 and TRBJ2-5, with 16 bases lining up with TRBD2. Trimming at V came to 7 bases and at J to 9 bases, leaving 8 bases not matched to a gene. CDR3 length: 15 residues. Per the germline V gene, CDR1 is SGHTA and CDR2 is FQGNSA. CDR3 residues: CASNSGLAGGRSQYF. CDR3 nucleotides: TGTGCCAGCAATTCGGGACTAGCGGGGGGGCGGTCCCAGTACTTC.

The V and J genes are TRBV14 and TRBJ1-1; D uncertain. The germline V gene encodes CDR1 SGHDN and CDR2 FVKESK. The CDR3 extends over 13 amino acids. V was trimmed by 2 bases and J by 3 bases, leaving 7 bases between them. The CDR3 spells CASSQQRHTEAFF. In DNA form, the CDR3 reads TGTGCCAGCAGCCAACAGAGGCACACTGAAGCTTTCTTT.

The rearrangement joins TRBV11-3 to TRBJ2-2; TRBD2 matches 10 bases. Germline V gene lookup returns CDR1 SGHNT and CDR2 YENEEA. The CDR3 totals 18 residues. The V segment lost 1 base and the J segment 5 bases; nucleotides outside the gene matches: 10. The CDR3 reads CASSLGPSGGAPTGELFF. DNA for the CDR3: TGTGCCAGCAGCTTAGGCCCGAGCGGGGGGGCCCCTACCGGGGAGCTGTTTTTT. The entire variable domain, with the rest obtained from reference TRBV11-3 and TRBJ2-2, is as follows: EAGVVQSPRYKIIEKKQPVAFWCNPISGHNTLYWYLQNLGQGPELLIRYENEEAVDDSQLPKDRFSAERLKGVDSTLKIQPAELGDSAVYLCASSLGPSGGAPTGELFFGEGSRLTVL.

This clone was seen a handful of times. Other DNA sequences in this specimen translate into the identical CDR3. The V gene is TRBV5-1, the J gene TRBJ2-5, with a weak D call TRBD2 (5 bases). Trimming shortened V by 0 bases and J by 5 bases, and 5 bases separated the two germline ends. The germline CDR1 and CDR2 sequences are SGHRS and YFSETQ. CDR3 size: 12 residues. CDR3 in amino acids: CASSLAGETQYF. The CDR3 DNA sequence: TGCGCCAGCAGCTTGGCGGGGGAGACCCAGTACTTC.

The V and J genes are TRBV15 and TRBJ1-5; TRBD1 is a possible D gene (5 bases). This CDR3 comprises 16 residues. Germline V gives CDR1 LNHNV, CDR2 YYDKDF (reference sequence). V gave up 6 bases and J gave up 0 bases, with 15 bases separating them. The CDR3 nucleotides read TGTGCCACCAGGAATGGACAAAGGGTTAGCAATCAGCCCCAGCATTTT. Its protein is CATRNGQRVSNQPQHF.

The J gene is TRBJ2-2, the V gene TRBV9, with 9 bases aligning to TRBD2. After removal of 3 bases from V and 2 bases from J, the junction contained 8 bases not matched to a gene. The CDR3 consists of 17 residues. CDR1 is SGDLS and CDR2 is YYNGEE in the germline V gene. In DNA, the CDR3 is TGTGCCAGCAGCGCTGGACTAGCGCAAATAAACACCGGGGAGCTGTTTTTT. It yields the protein CASSAGLAQINTGELFF.

The chain is built from TRBV25-1 and TRBJ1-2, with D possibly TRBD1 on 5 matching bases. Germline V CDR1 and CDR2: MGHDK, SYGVNS. The V end lost 4 bases, the J end lost 4 bases, and 7 bases lay between the germline ends. The CDR3 sequence is 12 residues long. The CDR3 loop reads CASSGGLYGYTF. DNA of the CDR3: TGTGCCAGCAGTGGGGGACTCTATGGCTACACCTTC.

The rearrangement uses TRBV5-6 and TRBJ2-7; TRBD2 aligns across 7 bases. The germline V gene has CDR1 SGHDT and CDR2 YYEEEE. The trim removed 6 bases at V and 4 bases at J, leaving 10 bases unmatched. The CDR3 extends over 14 amino acids. The DNA for the CDR3 is TGTGCCAGCACCCCGCGAGGGACTACTTACGAGCAGTACTTC. It yields the protein CASTPRGTTYEQYF.

This chain connects TRBV6-5 to TRBJ2-7; maybe TRBD1 (6 bases). V shed 6 bases and J shed 1 base, with 16 bases lying between them. Germline loops: CDR1 MNHEY, CDR2 SVGAGI. This CDR3 region has 15 residues. CDR3 region: CASRKHRDTSYEQYF. The CDR3 DNA is TGTGCCAGCAGGAAACACCGGGACACTTCCTACGAGCAGTACTTC.

This chain links TRBV19 with TRBJ1-1; maybe TRBD1 (6 bases). The V end lost 5 bases, the J end lost 0 bases, and 10 bases lay between the germline ends. CDR1 and CDR2 (germline): LNHDA, SQIVND (reference sequence). This CDR3 is 14 amino acids long. DNA of the CDR3: TGTGCCAGTAGTCGTACAGGGATGAACACTGAAGCTTTCTTT. This gives the protein CASSRTGMNTEAFF. The complete variable domain, with remaining parts taken from reference TRBV19 and TRBJ1-1, reads DGGITQSPKYLFRKEGQNVTLSCEQNLNHDAMYWYRQDPGQGLRLIYYSQIVNDFQKGDIAEGYSVSREKKESFPLTVTSAQKNPTAFYLCASSRTGMNTEAFFGQGTRLTVV.

The gene calls are TRBV6-6 and TRBJ1-3; the match to TRBD1 covers 9 bases. Germline trimming cut 2 bases from V and 4 bases from J; bases unmatched to any gene: 3. Germline CDR1 reads MNHNY; CDR2 reads SVGAGI (reference sequence). This CDR3 has 15 amino acids. The CDR3 loop reads CASSYTTGGGNTIYF. The CDR3 DNA reads TGTGCCAGCAGTTACACGACAGGGGGAGGAAACACCATATATTTT.

The chain has TRBV7-3 and TRBJ2-1; 8 bases fit TRBD2. The CDR3 runs 16 residues. The J segment lost 6 bases and the V segment lost 5 bases, leaving 12 bases of the junction unmatched. The V gene's germline CDR1 is SGHTA and CDR2 FQGTGA. The CDR3 reads CASSPRGLAAVNEQFF. Written as DNA, the CDR3 is TGTGCCAGCAGCCCGCGCGGACTAGCAGCCGTCAATGAGCAGTTCTTC.

The chain joins TRBV12-3 or TRBV12-4 to TRBJ1-5; tentatively, D is TRBD1 (5 bases). Trimming left V 6 bases short and J 3 bases short, with 9 bases between. The CDR3 loop spans 13 amino acids. The CDR3 spells CASSHRSNQPQHF. The CDR3, as DNA: TGTGCCAGCAGCCACAGGTCCAATCAGCCCCAGCATTTT.